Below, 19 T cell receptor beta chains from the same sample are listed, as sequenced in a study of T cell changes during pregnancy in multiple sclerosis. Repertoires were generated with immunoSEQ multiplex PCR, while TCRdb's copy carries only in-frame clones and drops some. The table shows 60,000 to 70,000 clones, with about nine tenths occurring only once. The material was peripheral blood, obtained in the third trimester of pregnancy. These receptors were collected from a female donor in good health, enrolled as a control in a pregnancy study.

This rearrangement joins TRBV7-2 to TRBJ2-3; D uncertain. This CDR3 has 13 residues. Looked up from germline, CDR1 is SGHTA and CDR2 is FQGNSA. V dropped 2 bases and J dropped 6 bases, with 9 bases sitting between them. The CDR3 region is CASSLTRGDTQYF. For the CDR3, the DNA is TGTGCCAGCAGCTTAACACGCGGTGATACGCAGTATTTT.

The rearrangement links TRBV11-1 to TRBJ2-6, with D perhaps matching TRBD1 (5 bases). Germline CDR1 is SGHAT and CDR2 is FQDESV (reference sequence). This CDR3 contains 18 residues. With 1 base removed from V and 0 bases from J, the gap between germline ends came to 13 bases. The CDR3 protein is CASSLVAGPPSGANVLTF. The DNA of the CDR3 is TGTGCCAGCAGCTTAGTTGCAGGGCCCCCCTCTGGGGCCAACGTCCTGACTTTC.

The CDR3 here is CASRESGQDYGYTF. The DNA of the CDR3 is TGTGCCAGCAGAGAGAGCGGACAGGACTATGGCTACACCTTC. The chain employs TRBV2 and TRBJ1-2; 7 positions agree with TRBD1. This CDR3 comprises 14 residues. The trim removed 6 bases at V and 3 bases at J, leaving 7 bases unmatched. The V gene's germline CDR1 is SNHLY and CDR2 FYNNEI. Looking up the rest from reference TRBV2 and TRBJ1-2 gives the full variable domain: EPEVTQTPSHQVTQMGQEVILRCVPISNHLYFYWYRQILGQKVEFLVSFYNNEISEKSEIFDDQFSVERPDGSNFTLKIRSTKLEDSAMYFCASRESGQDYGYTFGSGTRLTVV.

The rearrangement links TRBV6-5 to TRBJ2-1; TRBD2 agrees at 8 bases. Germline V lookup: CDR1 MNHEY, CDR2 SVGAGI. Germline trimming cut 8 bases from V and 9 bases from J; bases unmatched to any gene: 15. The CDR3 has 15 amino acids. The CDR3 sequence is CASSPAISGIIEQFF. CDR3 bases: TGTGCCAGCTCCCCAGCGATTAGCGGGATTATTGAGCAGTTCTTC.

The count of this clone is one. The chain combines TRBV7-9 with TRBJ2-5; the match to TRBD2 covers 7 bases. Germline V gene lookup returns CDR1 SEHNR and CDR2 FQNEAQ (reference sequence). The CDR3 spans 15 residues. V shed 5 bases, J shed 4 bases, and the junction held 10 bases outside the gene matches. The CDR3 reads CASSGWGGTSETQYF. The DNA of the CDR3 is TGTGCCAGCAGCGGGTGGGGGGGTACATCAGAGACCCAGTACTTC. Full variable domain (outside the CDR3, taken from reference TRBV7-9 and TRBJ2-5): DTGVSQNPRHKITKRGQNVTFRCDPISEHNRLYWYRQTLGQGPEFLTYFQNEAQLEKSRLLSDRFSAERPKGSFSTLEIQRTEQGDSAMYLCASSGWGGTSETQYFGPGTRLLVL.

CDR3 sequence: CACHTRDSSGPQHF. The CDR3 DNA sequence: TGTGCCTGCCACACGCGGGACAGCTCCGGGCCCCAGCATTTT. This chain links TRBV30 with TRBJ1-5; 7 positions match TRBD1. CDR3 size: 14 residues. CDR1 and CDR2 (germline): GTSNPN, SVGIG (reference sequence). V gave up 6 bases and J gave up 9 bases; unmatched junction bases: 14.

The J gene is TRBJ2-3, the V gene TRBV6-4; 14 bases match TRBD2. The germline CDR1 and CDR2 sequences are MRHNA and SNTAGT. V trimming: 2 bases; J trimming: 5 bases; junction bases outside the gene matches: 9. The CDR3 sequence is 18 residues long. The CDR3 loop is CASSDQTSGGARGDTQYF. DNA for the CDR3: TGTGCCAGCAGTGACCAGACTAGCGGGGGGGCCAGGGGAGATACGCAGTATTTT.

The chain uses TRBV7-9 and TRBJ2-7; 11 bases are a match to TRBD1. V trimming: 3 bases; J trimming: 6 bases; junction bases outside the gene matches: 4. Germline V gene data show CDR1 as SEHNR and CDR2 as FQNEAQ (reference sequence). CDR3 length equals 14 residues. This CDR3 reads CASSFRTGGGEQYF. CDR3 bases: TGTGCCAGCAGCTTCCGGACAGGGGGCGGCGAGCAGTACTTC. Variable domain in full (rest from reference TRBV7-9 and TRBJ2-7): DTGVSQNPRHKITKRGQNVTFRCDPISEHNRLYWYRQTLGQGPEFLTYFQNEAQLEKSRLLSDRFSAERPKGSFSTLEIQRTEQGDSAMYLCASSFRTGGGEQYFGPGTRLTVT.

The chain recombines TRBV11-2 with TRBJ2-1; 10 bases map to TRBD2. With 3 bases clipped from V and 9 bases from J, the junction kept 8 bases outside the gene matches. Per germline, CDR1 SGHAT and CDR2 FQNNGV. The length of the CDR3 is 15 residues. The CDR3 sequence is CASSFQAGGLREQFF. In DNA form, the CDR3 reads TGTGCCAGCAGCTTCCAAGCGGGGGGGCTGCGTGAGCAGTTCTTC.

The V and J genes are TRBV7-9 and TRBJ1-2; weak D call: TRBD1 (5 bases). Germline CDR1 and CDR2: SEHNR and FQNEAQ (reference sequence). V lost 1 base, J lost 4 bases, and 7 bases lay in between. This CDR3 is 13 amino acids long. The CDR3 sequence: CASSLGGGYGYTF. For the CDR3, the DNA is TGTGCCAGCAGCTTAGGGGGCGGCTATGGCTACACCTTC. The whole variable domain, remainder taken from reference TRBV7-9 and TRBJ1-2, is DTGVSQNPRHKITKRGQNVTFRCDPISEHNRLYWYRQTLGQGPEFLTYFQNEAQLEKSRLLSDRFSAERPKGSFSTLEIQRTEQGDSAMYLCASSLGGGYGYTFGSGTRLTVV.

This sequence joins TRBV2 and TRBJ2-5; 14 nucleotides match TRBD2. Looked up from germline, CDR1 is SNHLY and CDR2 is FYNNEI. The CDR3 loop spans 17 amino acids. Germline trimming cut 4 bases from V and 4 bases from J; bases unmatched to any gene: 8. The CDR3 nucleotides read TGTGCCAGCAGTGGGACTAGCGGGAGGCCAGGTTTAGAGACCCAGTACTTC. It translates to CASSGTSGRPGLETQYF.

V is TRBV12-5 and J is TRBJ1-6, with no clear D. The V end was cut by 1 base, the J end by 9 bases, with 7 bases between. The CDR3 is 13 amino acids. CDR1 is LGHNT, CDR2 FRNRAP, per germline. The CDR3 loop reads CASGLEVGSPLHF. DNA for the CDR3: TGTGCTAGTGGTTTGGAAGTCGGTTCACCCCTCCACTTT.

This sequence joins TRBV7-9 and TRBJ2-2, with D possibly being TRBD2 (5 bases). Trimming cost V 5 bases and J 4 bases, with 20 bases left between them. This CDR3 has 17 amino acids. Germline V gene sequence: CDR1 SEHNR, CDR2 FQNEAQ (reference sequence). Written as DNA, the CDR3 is TGTGCCAGCAGCCTCAACATAGCGCCCCGGGGCACCGGGGAGCTGTTTTTT. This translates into CASSLNIAPRGTGELFF.

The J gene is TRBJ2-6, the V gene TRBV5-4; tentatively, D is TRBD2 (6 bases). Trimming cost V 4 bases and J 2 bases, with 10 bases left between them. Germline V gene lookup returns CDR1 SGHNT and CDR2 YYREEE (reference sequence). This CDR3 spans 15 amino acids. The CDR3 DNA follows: TGTGCCAGCAGCAGGACGGGGGCTGGGGCCAACGTCCTGACTTTC. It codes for CASSRTGAGANVLTF.

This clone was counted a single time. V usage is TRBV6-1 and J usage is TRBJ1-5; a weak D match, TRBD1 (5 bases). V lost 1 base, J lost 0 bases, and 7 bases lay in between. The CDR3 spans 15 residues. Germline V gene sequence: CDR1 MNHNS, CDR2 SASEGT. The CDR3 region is CASSEGGHSNQPQHF. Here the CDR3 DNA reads TGTGCCAGCAGTGAAGGGGGCCATAGCAATCAGCCCCAGCATTTT.

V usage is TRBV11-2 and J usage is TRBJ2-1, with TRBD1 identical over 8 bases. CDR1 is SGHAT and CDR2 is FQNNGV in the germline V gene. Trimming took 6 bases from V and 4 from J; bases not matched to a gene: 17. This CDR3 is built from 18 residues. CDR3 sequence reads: CASSSGGQSTTTYNEQFF. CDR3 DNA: TGTGCCAGCAGTTCAGGGGGCCAAAGCACCACGACTTACAATGAGCAGTTCTTC.

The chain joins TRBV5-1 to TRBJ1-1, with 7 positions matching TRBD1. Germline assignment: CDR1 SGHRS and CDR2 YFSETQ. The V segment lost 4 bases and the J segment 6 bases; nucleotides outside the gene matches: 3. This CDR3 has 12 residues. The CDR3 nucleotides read TGCGCCAGCAGCCTGCAGGGGGCTGAAGCTTTCTTT. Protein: CASSLQGAEAFF.

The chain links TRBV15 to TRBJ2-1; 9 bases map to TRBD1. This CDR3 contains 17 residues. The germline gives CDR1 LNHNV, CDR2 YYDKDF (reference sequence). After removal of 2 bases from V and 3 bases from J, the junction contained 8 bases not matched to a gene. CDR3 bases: TGTGCCACCAGCAGAAGGACAGGGGAACAAGGCTACAATGAGCAGTTCTTC. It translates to CATSRRTGEQGYNEQFF.

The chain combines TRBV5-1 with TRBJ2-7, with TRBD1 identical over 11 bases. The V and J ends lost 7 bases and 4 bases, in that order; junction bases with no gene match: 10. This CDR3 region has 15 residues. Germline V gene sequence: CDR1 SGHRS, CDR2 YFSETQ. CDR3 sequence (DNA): TGCGCCAGCGGACCGGGACAGGGGGTGTTATACGAGCAGTACTTC. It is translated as CASGPGQGVLYEQYF.